This T cell receptor beta chain was captured by sequencing in a study of human T cells and chemical hapten exposure. In its sample, this clonotype was seen a few times. V was pared by 5 bases and J by 1 base, with 16 bases of the junction left unmatched. From germline, CDR1 is PRHDT and CDR2 FYEKMQ (reference sequence). CDR3 length: 18 residues. In the authors' workflow: Sample-level TCR yields exhibited a median of 95,638, with a range of about 23,224 to 700,000. Using its own MiXCR run on the RACE reads, TCRdb lists one record per CDR3 protein. TCRdb's processing, not the study's, gives the V and J calls here. In the table there are under 200,000 distinct CDR3 sequences, about 14% of which are singletons. The time point denotes: patch test 1, 2 weeks after DPC sensitization. Regarding treatment: therapeutic diphenylcyclopropenone sensitization with weekly scalp DPC. RNA extraction used unfractionated whole blood as the source of total RNA.

This specimen was whole blood, taken in connection with sensitization to the hapten diphenylcyclopropenone (DPC). This rearrangement joins TRBV13 to TRBJ2-7, with TRBD2 matching 8 bases. The origin of this receptor is a woman in her twenties or thirties with alopecia areata. Some clones in this sample may be carry-over from other donors' samples. The CDR3 region has the DNA TGTGCCAGCAGCGTTAAAAAAAGACTAGCGACGTTTTCCTACGAGCAGTACTTC. This gives the protein CASSVKKRLATFSYEQYF.